What follows is one T cell receptor (beta chain) and its context. Its target is unknown. Random hexamers were used to reverse transcribe an amount of roughly 0.5 to 1 ug RNA. Multiplex immunoSEQ PCR targeted 54 Vbeta and 13 Jbeta TCR beta segments. One entry per CDR3 protein results from TCRdb running MiXCR on the immunoSEQ multiplex PCR reads. The sample yields approximately 50,000 distinct CDR3 sequences, approximately 95% seen once. Recently defined diagnostic criteria for definite or probable disease were fulfilled by Susac syndrome patients. The data are from a study of CD8 T cells in Susac syndrome. Study information: Patients with Susac syndrome were therapy-naive, on corticosteroids, or on intravenous immunoglobulin alone at blood draw.

The CDR3 has 15 residues. The germline CDR1 and CDR2 sequences are SGHRS and YFSETQ. The V gene end was trimmed by 6 bases and the J gene end by 2 bases; junction bases not matched to a gene: 8. Regarding the study as a whole: The number of Susac-specific public clones found was roughly 15 in total CD8+ repertoires and about five in CD8+ TEMRA repertoires.

The sequence was collected from a human donor with Susac syndrome. The sample taken for sequencing was CD8+ T cells from PBMCs. The rearrangement joins TRBV5-1 to TRBJ2-1, with TRBD2 matching over 7 bases. CDR3 sequence: CASNARLAPYNEQFF. Written as DNA, the CDR3 is TGCGCCAGCAACGCCCGACTAGCCCCCTACAATGAGCAGTTCTTC.